The source of this T cell receptor beta chain is a study of cytomegalovirus exposure and HLA in healthy donors. Study-level information: In a previous analysis, nearly 120 million unique TCR beta sequences were found from some 200 million T cells. HLA-typed donors were the source of about 81 million unique TCRs held in an early data release.

PCR was performed using 60 Vbeta and 13 Jbeta primers. Method: immunoSEQ multiplex PCR; TCRdb's copy keeps in-frame clones and lacks some. Counted here are approximately 190,000 clones, approximately 82% occurring once; the ten biggest clones make up approximately 1.7%. This clone came up a few times. Its antigen remains unidentified. The junction differs from germline at one of its ends, possibly a read error. Study-level findings and limits: Later on, an analysis found that several of the most significant clusters appeared to be linked to common viral pathogens, which included parvovirus B19.

The sequenced sample consisted of PBMCs. This TCR derives from a man in his forties in good health and CMV-seropositive.

The CDR3 region has the DNA TGTGCCAGCAGCTTAGGTTCAGGGTATGCCAAAAACAGTCAGTACTTC. Its protein product is CASSLGSGYAKNSQYF. The chain carries TRBV7-2 and TRBJ2-4, with D possibly being TRBD1 (5 bases). This CDR3 comprises 16 residues. Per germline, CDR1 SGHTA and CDR2 FQGNSA.